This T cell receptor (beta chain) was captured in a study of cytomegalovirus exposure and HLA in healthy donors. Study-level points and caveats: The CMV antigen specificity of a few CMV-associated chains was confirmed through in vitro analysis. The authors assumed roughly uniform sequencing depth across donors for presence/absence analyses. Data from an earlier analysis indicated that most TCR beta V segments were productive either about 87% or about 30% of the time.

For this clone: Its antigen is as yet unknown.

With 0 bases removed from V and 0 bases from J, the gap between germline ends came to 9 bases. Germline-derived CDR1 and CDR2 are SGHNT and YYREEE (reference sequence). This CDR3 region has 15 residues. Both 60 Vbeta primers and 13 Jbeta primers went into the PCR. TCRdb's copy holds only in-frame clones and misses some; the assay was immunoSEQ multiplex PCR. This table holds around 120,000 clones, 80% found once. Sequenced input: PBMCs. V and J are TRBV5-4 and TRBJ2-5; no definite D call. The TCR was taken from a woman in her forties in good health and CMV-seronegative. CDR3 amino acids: CASSLESAYQETQYF. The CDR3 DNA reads TGTGCCAGCAGCTTGGAGTCAGCGTACCAAGAGACCCAGTACTTC.